The next 5 T cell receptor beta chains were all read from a single sample in a study of blood T cell repertoires in COVID-19. The table came from immunoSEQ multiplex PCR; TCRdb's copy has only in-frame clones and leaves some out. The data contain a few hundred thousand clones, around 90% of them seen just once; the ten biggest clones take up 1%. What was sequenced was peripheral blood. The receptors here all came from a man aged 45-65 years with active or convalescent COVID-19.

Here the CDR3 reads CASSPKTRDSKFLQQRDIQYF. CDR3 bases: TGTGCCAGCAGCCCCAAGACCCGGGACAGCAAATTTCTCCAACAACGGGACATTCAGTACTTC. V and J are TRBV7-8 and TRBJ2-4; TRBD1 matches at 7 bases. The CDR3 runs to 21 residues. With 5 bases clipped from V and 8 bases from J, the junction kept 30 bases outside the gene matches. Germline values: CDR1 SGHVS, CDR2 FQNEAQ.

This sequence joins TRBV2 and TRBJ1-4; D gene unclear. Germline V gives CDR1 SNHLY, CDR2 FYNNEI. V lost 3 bases and J 8 bases, leaving 13 bases between the germline ends. The CDR3 loop spans 14 amino acids. In DNA, the CDR3 is TGTGCCAGCAGTGACAGCAGGAACCCAGAAAAACTGTTTTTT. This encodes CASSDSRNPEKLFF.

This chain uses TRBV27 with TRBJ2-3; 7 bases map to TRBD2. With 3 bases clipped from V and 7 bases from J, the junction kept 13 bases outside the gene matches. In germline, CDR1 is MNHEY, CDR2 SMNVEV (reference sequence). CDR3 size: 16 residues. The CDR3 region is CASSLEGGLGLNTQYF. CDR3 nucleotide sequence: TGTGCCAGCAGTTTGGAGGGAGGGCTCGGGCTGAATACGCAGTATTTT.

This clone was seen more than once but under ten times. The J gene is TRBJ2-5, the V gene TRBV11-2, with D unresolved. Germline V CDR1 and CDR2: SGHAT, FQNNGV. V was clipped by 3 bases and J by 5 bases, with 7 bases between them. The CDR3 length is 12 residues. The CDR3 DNA follows: TGTGCCAGCAGCTTGAATGAGGAGACCCAGTACTTC. Translation: CASSLNEETQYF.

This clone was detected a few times. The chain joins TRBV28 to TRBJ2-5; the match to TRBD1 covers 10 bases. In germline, CDR1 is MDHEN, CDR2 SYDVKM. The CDR3 spans 13 residues. Unmatched junction bases numbered 4, after V lost 7 bases and J lost 5 bases. The CDR3 is CASKTGGLETQYF. The CDR3 DNA follows: TGTGCCAGCAAGACAGGGGGCCTGGAGACCCAGTACTTC.